These 24 T cell receptor beta chains originate from one sample sequenced in a study of OX40 agonist ivuxolimab in advanced cancers. Assay: immunoSEQ multiplex PCR; the TCRdb copy retains only in-frame clones and omits some. Of 87,000 or so clones listed, about 83% were seen once; the top ten hold about 1.6%. The input for sequencing was CD4+ or CD8+ T cells sorted from blood, taken in a trial of the OX40 agonist ivuxolimab. These receptors were collected from an adult with an advanced solid tumor such as melanoma, head and neck, liver or kidney cancer.

The chain is built from TRBV7-3 and TRBJ2-3; 9 bases are shared with TRBD1. Germline CDR1 reads SGHTA; CDR2 reads FQGTGA. V was pared by 7 bases and J by 1 base, with 3 bases of the junction left unmatched. The CDR3 is 14 amino acids. CDR3 protein: CASKRQGGTDTQYF. CDR3 bases: TGTGCCAGCAAACGACAGGGGGGCACAGATACGCAGTATTTT.

This clone was detected once. The chain joins TRBV6-6 to TRBJ2-4; 9 bases fit TRBD1. The CDR3 contains 12 residues. The germline V gene has CDR1 MNHNY and CDR2 SVGAGI (reference sequence). The trim removed 5 bases at V and 8 bases at J, leaving 1 base unmatched. The CDR3 sequence: CASSRQGDIQYF. In nucleotides, the CDR3 is TGTGCCAGCAGTCGACAGGGGGACATTCAGTACTTC.

This chain links TRBV7-9 with TRBJ2-1; 9 bases fit TRBD2. The CDR3 has 14 amino acids. The J segment lost 6 bases and the V segment lost 2 bases, leaving 2 bases of the junction unmatched. From germline, CDR1 is SEHNR and CDR2 FQNEAQ (reference sequence). The chain's CDR3 is CASSLRREGNEQFF. The CDR3 region has the DNA TGTGCCAGCAGCTTACGGCGGGAGGGCAATGAGCAGTTCTTC.

V and J are TRBV27 and TRBJ2-5; possibly TRBD1 for D (6 bases). The tail of the sequence fits TRBJ2-7 better, so the J call may be wrong. CDR3 length: 14 residues. Germline CDR1 reads MNHEY; CDR2 reads SMNVEV (reference sequence). This chain's CDR3 is CASSLNRVNYEQYF. The CDR3 DNA follows: TGTGCCAGCAGTTTAAACAGGGTTAATTACGAGCAGTACTTC.

The genes are TRBV7-8 and TRBJ1-5, with D possibly matching TRBD1 (5 bases). Trimming removed 5 bases at V and 3 bases at J, with 11 bases between. Looked up from germline, CDR1 is SGHVS and CDR2 is FQNEAQ. The CDR3 loop spans 14 amino acids. The CDR3 coding sequence is TGTGCCAGCAGCCATGACAGCAACAATCAGCCCCAGCATTTT. This encodes CASSHDSNNQPQHF. Supplemented by reference TRBV7-8 and TRBJ1-5, the full variable domain reads GAGVSQSPRYKVAKRGQDVALRCDPISGHVSLFWYQQALGQGPEFLTYFQNEAQLDKSGLPSDRFFAERPEGSVSTLKIQRTQQEDSAVYLCASSHDSNNQPQHFGDGTRLSIL.

The chain links TRBV7-9 to TRBJ2-7; TRBD2 matches at 8 bases. There are 14 residues in the CDR3. Germline lookup yields CDR1 SEHNR and CDR2 FQNEAQ (reference sequence). The ends lost 4 bases at V and 9 bases at J; junction bases unmatched: 11. This CDR3 is CASSWRGASPGQYF. CDR3 DNA: TGTGCCAGCAGCTGGCGGGGGGCCTCCCCCGGGCAGTACTTC.

V usage is TRBV6-6 and J usage is TRBJ2-7; D uncertain. The CDR3 extends over 12 amino acids. CDR1 and CDR2 from the germline V gene are MNHNY and SVGAGI (reference sequence). Trimming removed 7 bases at V and 0 bases at J, with 7 bases between. The CDR3 sequence is CASKKSSYEQYF. In nucleotides, the CDR3 is TGTGCCAGCAAGAAAAGCTCCTACGAGCAGTACTTC.

The genes are TRBV7-9 and TRBJ2-7, with no clear D. The CDR3 covers 15 residues. Germline V gives CDR1 SEHNR, CDR2 FQNEAQ (reference sequence). Deletions cut 3 bases from V and 5 bases from J, with 17 bases between. CDR3 coding DNA: TGTGCCAGCAGCTTCTCAAGGACCAAGGGCGACGAGCAGTACTTC. Translated, it gives CASSFSRTKGDEQYF.

V is TRBV7-3 and J is TRBJ2-2; 10 bases are a match to TRBD1. This CDR3 region has 17 residues. The germline V gene has CDR1 SGHTA and CDR2 FQGTGA. J lost 4 bases, V lost 1 base, and 6 bases had no gene match. The CDR3 spells CASSLKAGQGVTGELFF. In nucleotides, the CDR3 is TGTGCCAGCAGCTTAAAGGCCGGACAGGGGGTCACCGGGGAGCTGTTTTTT.

The chain recombines TRBV18 with TRBJ1-1; 9 bases align to TRBD1. The CDR3 is 14 residues long. V lost 5 bases, J lost 4 bases, and 5 bases stayed unmatched. Germline CDR1 is KGHSH and CDR2 is LQKENI. The CDR3 reads CASSTGQGSTEAFF. The CDR3 DNA reads TGTGCCAGCTCAACGGGACAGGGTAGCACTGAAGCTTTCTTT.

This clone appeared many times. This chain links TRBV7-2 with TRBJ1-5; possible D gene TRBD1, 6 bases. The CDR3 length is 14 residues. The V gene lost 5 bases and the J gene lost 6 bases, with 14 bases spanning the gap. Germline V gene sequence: CDR1 SGHTA, CDR2 FQGNSA. CDR3: CASSQRTEGQPQHF. In DNA, the CDR3 is TGTGCCAGCAGCCAGAGGACAGAAGGTCAGCCCCAGCATTTT.

V is TRBV10-1 and J is TRBJ1-6, with a possible D match to TRBD1 (5 bases). Germline values: CDR1 WNHNN, CDR2 SYGVQD (reference sequence). Trimming took 9 bases from V and 7 from J, leaving 16 bases between them. This CDR3 region has 14 residues. In DNA, the CDR3 is TGCGCCAGGTTAGGGCCGGGACCCAATTCACCCCTCCACTTT. The encoded protein is CARLGPGPNSPLHF.

V usage is TRBV27 and J usage is TRBJ2-1; D is tentatively TRBD1 or TRBD2 (6 bases each). The CDR3 extends over 16 amino acids. Germline loops: CDR1 MNHEY, CDR2 SMNVEV (reference sequence). Trimming stripped 4 bases from V and 4 bases from J, with 17 bases between. CDR3 amino acids: CASSSRGSGKYNEQFF. The CDR3 nucleotides read TGTGCCAGCAGTTCCAGGGGTAGCGGTAAATACAATGAGCAGTTCTTC.

CDR3 protein: CASSEGGRSDGEQFF. The CDR3 coding sequence is TGTGCCAGCAGTGAGGGCGGGAGGTCCGATGGGGAGCAGTTCTTC. This chain links TRBV6-1 with TRBJ2-1; 8 bases match TRBD2. Trimming took 3 bases from V and 10 from J; bases not matched to a gene: 11. CDR1 is MNHNS, CDR2 SASEGT, per germline. The CDR3 runs to 15 residues.

V usage is TRBV15 and J usage is TRBJ2-7; TRBD2 aligns across 13 bases. The CDR3 extends over 16 amino acids. V dropped 3 bases and J dropped 3; count of bases not matched to a gene: 5. The germline gives CDR1 LNHNV, CDR2 YYDKDF (reference sequence). CDR3 region: CATSSLRTSGSYEQYF. For the CDR3, the DNA is TGTGCCACCAGCAGTTTGAGGACTAGCGGGAGCTACGAGCAGTACTTC.

About this clone: The junction does not match germline at one end; this may be a read error. V gene TRBV11-2 combines with J gene TRBJ2-1, with 12 nucleotides matching TRBD2. The CDR3 loop spans 12 amino acids. From germline, CDR1 is SGHAT and CDR2 FQNNGV. CDR3 loop: CASSPGLAGLVF. CDR3 sequence (DNA): TGTGCCAGCAGCCCGGGACTAGCGGGTTTGGTCTTC.

On this clone itself: The same CDR3 also results from other DNA sequences found in this sample. The genes are TRBV7-6 and TRBJ2-5; D call uncertain. Trimming took 5 bases from V and 5 from J, leaving 6 bases between them. The germline gives CDR1 SGHVS, CDR2 FNYEAQ. The CDR3 length is 11 residues. CDR3 residues: CASSPGETQYF. In nucleotides, the CDR3 is TGTGCCAGCAGCCCCGGTGAGACCCAGTACTTC.

This chain uses TRBV7-6 with TRBJ2-7; TRBD1 aligns across 9 bases. This CDR3 has 17 amino acids. The V gene's germline CDR1 is SGHVS and CDR2 FNYEAQ. The V and J ends lost 1 base and 0 bases, in that order; junction bases with no gene match: 7. Here the CDR3 DNA reads TGTGCCAGCAGCTTAGGTATACCGGGACAGGGCTCCTACGAGCAGTACTTC. Translation gives CASSLGIPGQGSYEQYF.

The chain is built from TRBV7-9 and TRBJ2-2, with 7 bases that match TRBD1. There are 14 residues in the CDR3. The germline CDR1 and CDR2 sequences are SEHNR and FQNEAQ (reference sequence). Germline trimming cut 4 bases from V and 3 bases from J; bases unmatched to any gene: 2. The CDR3 nucleotides read TGTGCCAGCAGCTCCACAGGGGACACCGGGGAGCTGTTTTTT. This codes for CASSSTGDTGELFF.

The V call is TRBV18, the J call TRBJ2-5; 7 positions match TRBD1. Germline CDR1 is KGHSH and CDR2 is LQKENI. The CDR3 has 15 residues. The junction had 4 bases not matched to a gene; V was cut back by 3 bases and J by 0 bases. The CDR3 DNA reads TGTGCCAGCTCACCCCCGACAGGGTACCAAGAGACCCAGTACTTC. As protein: CASSPPTGYQETQYF.

This chain joins TRBV5-1 and TRBJ2-5; D gene unclear. Germline V gene lookup returns CDR1 SGHRS and CDR2 YFSETQ. Trimming took off 2 bases at V and 5 bases at J, with 4 bases between the two ends. This CDR3 spans 11 amino acids. The CDR3 DNA reads as TGCGCCAGCAGCTTATCGGAGACCCAGTACTTC. Protein product: CASSLSETQYF. The whole variable domain, remainder taken from reference TRBV5-1 and TRBJ2-5, is KAGVTQTPRYLIKTRGQQVTLSCSPISGHRSVSWYQQTPGQGLQFLFEYFSETQRNKGNFPGRFSGRQFSNSRSEMNVSTLELGDSALYLCASSLSETQYFGPGTRLLVL.

The chain joins TRBV7-3 to TRBJ2-1, with D possibly matching TRBD1 (6 bases). Trimming removed 2 bases at V and 3 bases at J, with 14 bases between. The CDR3 covers 16 residues. Per germline, CDR1 SGHTA and CDR2 FQGTGA. CDR3 sequence reads: CASSLSQGLVYNEQFF. CDR3 sequence (DNA): TGTGCCAGCAGCTTATCACAGGGTCTAGTCTACAATGAGCAGTTCTTC.

The chain employs TRBV5-1 and TRBJ2-1, with 10 bases that match TRBD1. This CDR3 comprises 15 residues. J was trimmed by 5 bases and V by 4 bases; bases with no gene match: 6. Per germline, CDR1 SGHRS and CDR2 YFSETQ. In DNA, the CDR3 is TGCGCCAGCAGCCTTCGACAGGGGGCGAACAATGAGCAGTTCTTC. Translating gives CASSLRQGANNEQFF.

V usage is TRBV11-1 and J usage is TRBJ1-6; D call uncertain. Germline CDR1 and CDR2: SGHAT and FQDESV (reference sequence). The CDR3 has 13 residues. V was cut by 5 bases and J by 3 bases, with 5 bases left in between. The CDR3 loop reads CASSPHYNSPLHF. CDR3 bases: TGTGCCAGCAGCCCGCACTATAATTCACCCCTCCACTTT. Filled out from reference TRBV11-1 and TRBJ1-6, the complete variable domain reads EAEVAQSPRYKITEKSQAVAFWCDPISGHATLYWYRQILGQGPELLVQFQDESVVDDSQLPKDRFSAERLKGVDSTLKIQPAELGDSAMYLCASSPHYNSPLHFGNGTRLTVT.